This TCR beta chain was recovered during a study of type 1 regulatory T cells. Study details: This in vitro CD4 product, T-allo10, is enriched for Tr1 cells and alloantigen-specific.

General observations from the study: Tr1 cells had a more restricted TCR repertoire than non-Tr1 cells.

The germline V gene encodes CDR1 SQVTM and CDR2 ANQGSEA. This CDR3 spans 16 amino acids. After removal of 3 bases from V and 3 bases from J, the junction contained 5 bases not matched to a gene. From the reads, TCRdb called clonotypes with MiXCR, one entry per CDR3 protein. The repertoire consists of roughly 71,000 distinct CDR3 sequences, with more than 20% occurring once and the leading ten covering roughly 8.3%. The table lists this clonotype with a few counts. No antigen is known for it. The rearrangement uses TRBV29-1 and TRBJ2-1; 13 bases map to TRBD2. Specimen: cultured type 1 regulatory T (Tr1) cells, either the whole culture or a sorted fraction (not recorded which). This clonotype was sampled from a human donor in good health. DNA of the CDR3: TGCAGCGTTGAGGGCGGGACTAGCGGGGACTACAATGAGCAGTTCTTC. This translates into CSVEGGTSGDYNEQFF.